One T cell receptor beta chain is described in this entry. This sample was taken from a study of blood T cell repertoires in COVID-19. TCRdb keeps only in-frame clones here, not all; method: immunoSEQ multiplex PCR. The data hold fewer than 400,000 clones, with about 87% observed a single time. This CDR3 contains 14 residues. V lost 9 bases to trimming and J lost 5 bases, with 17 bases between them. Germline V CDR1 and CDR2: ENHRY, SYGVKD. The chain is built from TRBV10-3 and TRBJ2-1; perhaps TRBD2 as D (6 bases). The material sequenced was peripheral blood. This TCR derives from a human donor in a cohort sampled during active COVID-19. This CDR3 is CAITSPGLNNEQFF. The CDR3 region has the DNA TGTGCCATAACCTCCCCGGGACTCAACAATGAGCAGTTCTTC.